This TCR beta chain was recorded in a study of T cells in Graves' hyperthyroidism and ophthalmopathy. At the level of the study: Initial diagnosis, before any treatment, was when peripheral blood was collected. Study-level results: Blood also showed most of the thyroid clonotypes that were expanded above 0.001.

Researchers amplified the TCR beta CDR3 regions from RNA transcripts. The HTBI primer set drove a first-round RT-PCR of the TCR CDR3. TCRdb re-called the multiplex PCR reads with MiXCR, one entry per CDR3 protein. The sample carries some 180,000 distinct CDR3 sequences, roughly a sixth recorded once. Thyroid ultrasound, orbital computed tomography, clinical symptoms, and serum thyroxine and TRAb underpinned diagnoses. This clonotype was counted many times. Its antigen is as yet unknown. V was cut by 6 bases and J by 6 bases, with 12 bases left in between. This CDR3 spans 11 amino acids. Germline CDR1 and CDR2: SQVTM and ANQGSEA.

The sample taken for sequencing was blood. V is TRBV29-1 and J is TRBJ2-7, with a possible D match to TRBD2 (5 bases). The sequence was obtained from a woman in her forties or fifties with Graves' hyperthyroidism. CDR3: CSVVGGFEQYF. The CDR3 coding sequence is TGCAGCGTAGTCGGAGGTTTCGAGCAGTACTTC.